The clone carrying this T cell receptor (beta chain) was picked up a small number of times. What it recognizes is unknown. The sample belongs to a study of long-term antiretroviral therapy in people with HIV. Study outcomes and limitations: Control repertoires displayed wider CDR3 length ranges than the HIV repertoires.

An immunoSEQ assay, version v3.0, was performed at survey level. Only in-frame clones appear in the TCRdb table, and some are missing; sequencing was by immunoSEQ multiplex PCR. The sample holds roughly 25,000 clones, more than 75% seen once. This clonotype was sampled from a woman between 35 and 50 years old with HIV. The sequencing here drew on unsorted PBMCs, taken 0.5 years after starting antiretroviral therapy.

The DNA of the CDR3 is TGTGCCTGGATCCGGGCCTCATACTTC. Its protein product is CAWIRASYF. The chain is built from TRBV30 and TRBJ2-7; D unclear. The CDR3 contains 9 residues. CDR1 is GTSNPN, CDR2 SVGIG, per germline (reference sequence). V dropped 4 bases and J dropped 13 bases, with 11 bases sitting between them.